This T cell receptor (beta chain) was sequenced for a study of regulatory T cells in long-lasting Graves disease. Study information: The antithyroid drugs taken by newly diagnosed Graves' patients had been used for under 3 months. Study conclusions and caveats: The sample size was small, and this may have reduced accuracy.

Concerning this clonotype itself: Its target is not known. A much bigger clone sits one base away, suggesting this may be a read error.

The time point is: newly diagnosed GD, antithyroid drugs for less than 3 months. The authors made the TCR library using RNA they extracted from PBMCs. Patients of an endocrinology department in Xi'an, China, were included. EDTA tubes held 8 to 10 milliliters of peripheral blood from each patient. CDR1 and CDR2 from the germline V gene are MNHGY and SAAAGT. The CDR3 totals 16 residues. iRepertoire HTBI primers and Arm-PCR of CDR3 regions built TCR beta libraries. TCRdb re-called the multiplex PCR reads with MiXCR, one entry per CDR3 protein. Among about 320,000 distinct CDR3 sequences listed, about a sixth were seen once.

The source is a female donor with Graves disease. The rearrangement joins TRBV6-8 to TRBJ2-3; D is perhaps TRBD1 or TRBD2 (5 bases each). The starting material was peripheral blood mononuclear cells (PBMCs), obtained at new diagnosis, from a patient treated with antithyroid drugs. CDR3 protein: CAGSYDKPGSPDTQYF. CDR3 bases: TGTGCCGGCAGTTACGATAAGCCAGGGAGCCCCGATACGCAGTATTTT.